This T cell receptor beta chain was retrieved from a study of T cells expressing NK-cell markers. Study summary: Repertoires of TCR beta were obtained from T cells sorted as CD3+CD56+NKG2C+, CD3+CD56+NKG2C- and CD3+CD56-NKG2C+.

5'RACE template switching with UMIs generated TCR beta cDNA. TCRdb reprocessed the 5' RACE reads, keeping one entry per CDR3 protein, no DNA. In total, the table holds a few hundred thousand distinct CDR3 sequences. The CDR3 is 16 residues long. Sequenced material: blood T cells: a sorted CD56 or NKG2C T cell subset, CD4+ or CD8+ T cells, or bulk PBMC T cells (not recorded which). V usage is TRBV12-3 or TRBV12-4 and J usage is TRBJ2-1; lacking DNA, the TRBD1 call made by TCRdb goes unchecked. The TCR comes from a woman aged 45-59 years in good health. CDR3 protein: CASSLELPLGYNEQFF.